The 13 T cell receptor beta chains listed next were all sequenced from one sample in a study of OX40 agonist ivuxolimab in advanced cancers. Library preparation employed the immunoSEQ multiplex PCR assay. As stored in TCRdb, this immuneACCESS dataset retains in-frame rearrangements with V and J assigned. A fraction of the clones does not appear; measured against another copy, unresolved V genes explain less than half of the discrepancy, and the remainder lacks a known reason. The sample table records tens of thousands of clones; about four fifths of these occur just once. 3.5% to 4.5% of the sample is held by the ten biggest clonotypes. The specimen was CD4+ or CD8+ T cells sorted from blood, collected in a trial of the OX40 agonist ivuxolimab. Every receptor here comes from an adult with an advanced solid tumor such as melanoma, head and neck, liver or kidney cancer.

In its sample, this clone was seen a few times. This rearrangement joins TRBV5-6 to TRBJ2-7; maybe TRBD1 (5 bases). Trimming removed 2 bases at V and 7 bases at J, with 16 bases between. The CDR3 runs to 14 residues. CDR1 is SGHDT, CDR2 YYEEEE, per germline. The CDR3 DNA reads TGTGCCAGCAGCTTATGGTCAGGGTCCGGGGAGCAGTACTTC. Encoded protein: CASSLWSGSGEQYF.

This chain's CDR3 is CASRVPNGGYTF. The CDR3, as DNA: TGTGCCAGCAGGGTCCCCAACGGGGGCTACACCTTC. The chain carries TRBV6-1 and TRBJ1-2; D is unclear. Trimming removed 6 bases at V and 8 bases at J, with 13 bases between. The CDR3 covers 12 residues. The V gene's germline CDR1 is MNHNS and CDR2 SASEGT.

This rearrangement joins TRBV10-2 to TRBJ2-5; D is possibly TRBD2 (7 bases). This CDR3 has 12 residues. Germline lookup yields CDR1 WSHSY and CDR2 SAAADI. The V and J ends lost 8 bases and 5 bases respectively, with 12 bases between them. CDR3 residues: CASGGAGETQYF. For the CDR3, the DNA is TGCGCCAGCGGGGGGGCTGGGGAGACCCAGTACTTC.

J is TRBJ1-1 and V is TRBV29-1; no firm D call. Germline CDR1 reads SQVTM; CDR2 reads ANQGSEA. The ends were cut back, 7 bases at V and 2 bases at J, with 11 bases in the middle. The CDR3 runs to 12 residues. CDR3 nucleotides: TGCAGCGCAATACCAATAAACACTGAAGCTTTCTTT. Translated, it gives CSAIPINTEAFF.

V gene TRBV18 combines with J gene TRBJ2-3, with D tentatively TRBD2 (6 bases). CDR1 KGHSH and CDR2 LQKENI come from the germline V gene. Trimming left V 5 bases short and J 2 bases short, with 17 bases between. The CDR3 has 16 residues. The CDR3 region has the DNA TGTGCCAGCTCAACGACCGGGACTCTGAACACAGATACGCAGTATTTT. Residues: CASSTTGTLNTDTQYF.

The genes are TRBV28 and TRBJ1-2, with 9 nucleotides matching TRBD1. This CDR3 region has 13 residues. Germline lookup yields CDR1 MDHEN and CDR2 SYDVKM. With 5 bases clipped from V and 6 bases from J, the junction kept 4 bases outside the gene matches. The CDR3 DNA reads as TGTGCCAGCAGTCATGGACAGGGGCATGGCTACACCTTC. Its translation is CASSHGQGHGYTF.

The chain links TRBV4-3 to TRBJ1-2; D is unresolved. Germline-derived CDR1 and CDR2 are LGHNA and YSLEER. V lost 0 bases, J lost 0 bases, and 11 bases lay in between. There are 16 residues in the CDR3. In DNA, the CDR3 is TGCGCCAGCAGCCAAGAGCAAGGAGGCCCTAACTATGGCTACACCTTC. Protein product: CASSQEQGGPNYGYTF.

The CDR3 reads CASSAGGQGLNEQFF. CDR3 bases: TGTGCCAGCAGTGCGGGGGGACAGGGCCTCAATGAGCAGTTCTTC. The chain couples TRBV6-4 to TRBJ2-1; 9 nucleotides align to TRBD1. The CDR3 sequence is 15 residues long. Trimming took 4 bases from V and 6 from J; bases not matched to a gene: 7. Germline assignment: CDR1 MRHNA and CDR2 SNTAGT.

V is TRBV6-1 and J is TRBJ2-7; the D is unclear. This CDR3 region has 11 residues. CDR1 and CDR2 (germline): MNHNS, SASEGT. V lost 2 bases and J 4 bases, leaving 3 bases between the germline ends. Here the CDR3 DNA reads TGTGCCAGCAGTGAAAGATACGAGCAGTACTTC. This sequence encodes CASSERYEQYF.

The rearrangement joins TRBV15 to TRBJ2-4; TRBD2 matches 10 bases. The V segment lost 1 base and the J segment 10 bases; nucleotides outside the gene matches: 13. In germline, CDR1 is LNHNV, CDR2 YYDKDF (reference sequence). The CDR3 has 17 residues. CDR3 bases: TGTGCCACCAGCAGAGCCCTCCGGACTAGCGGTTGGGGGATTCAGTACTTC. Encoded protein: CATSRALRTSGWGIQYF.

The rearrangement uses TRBV25-1 and TRBJ2-7; D is unclear. CDR1 is MGHDK and CDR2 is SYGVNS in the germline V gene. This CDR3 comprises 12 residues. Trimming cost V 8 bases and J 3 bases, with 11 bases left between them. The DNA of the CDR3 is TGTGCCAGCGCGTCGGGTGTCTACGAGCAGTACTTC. This translates into CASASGVYEQYF.

V is TRBV7-2 and J is TRBJ1-1, with D tentatively TRBD1 (5 bases). The CDR3 totals 14 residues. The germline V gene has CDR1 SGHTA and CDR2 FQGNSA. Trimming removed 1 base at V and 4 bases at J, with 10 bases between. CDR3 sequence reads: CASSLDGGGTEAFF. DNA for the CDR3: TGTGCCAGCAGCTTAGACGGGGGTGGCACTGAAGCTTTCTTT.

The chain combines TRBV5-5 with TRBJ1-2, with TRBD1 as a possible D gene (5 bases). The CDR3 contains 13 residues. Germline CDR1 reads SGHKS; CDR2 reads YYEKEE (reference sequence). Trimming pared 2 bases from V and 6 bases from J, leaving 11 bases between. The CDR3 here is CASSFGGGDGYTF. The DNA for the CDR3 is TGTGCCAGCAGCTTTGGGGGAGGTGATGGCTACACCTTC.